These 27 T cell receptor beta chains originate from one sample sequenced in a study of PD-1 and CTLA-4 blockade in melanoma. The table came from immunoSEQ multiplex PCR; TCRdb's copy has only in-frame clones and leaves some out. The table has 20,000 or so clones, roughly 88% seen once. The specimen was CD8+ T cells from peripheral blood, collected before anti-PD-1 treatment. The source is a human donor with melanoma.

This chain uses TRBV11-2 with TRBJ1-1; no clear D. Germline V gene data show CDR1 as SGHAT and CDR2 as FQNNGV. The CDR3 contains 14 residues. V lost 5 bases and J lost 8, with 18 bases in between. The CDR3 DNA is TGTGCCAGCAGCGGCCCCGCCGATCACCTCGAAGCTTTCTTT. It yields the protein CASSGPADHLEAFF.

The rearrangement uses TRBV19 and TRBJ1-6; no firm D call. Germline CDR1 and CDR2: LNHDA and SQIVND (reference sequence). The CDR3 contains 15 residues. V dropped 3 bases and J dropped 2 bases, with 8 bases sitting between them. The CDR3 sequence: CASSMAGPYNSPLHF. The CDR3 DNA follows: TGTGCCAGTAGTATGGCAGGCCCCTATAATTCACCCCTCCACTTT. Full variable domain (outside the CDR3, taken from reference TRBV19 and TRBJ1-6): DGGITQSPKYLFRKEGQNVTLSCEQNLNHDAMYWYRQDPGQGLRLIYYSQIVNDFQKGDIAEGYSVSREKKESFPLTVTSAQKNPTAFYLCASSMAGPYNSPLHFGNGTRLTVT.

The chain is built from TRBV30 and TRBJ2-1; a possible D gene is TRBD1 (5 bases). The CDR3 consists of 11 residues. CDR1 is GTSNPN and CDR2 is SVGIG in the germline V gene (reference sequence). Trimming left V 4 bases short and J 6 bases short, with 7 bases between. The CDR3 protein is CAWTRVNEQFF. The CDR3 DNA is TGTGCCTGGACCAGGGTCAATGAGCAGTTCTTC.

A few counts support this clone. The rearrangement links TRBV27 to TRBJ2-7; D may be TRBD2 (7 bases). This CDR3 contains 17 residues. Trimming cost V 4 bases and J 3 bases, with 22 bases left between them. CDR1 is MNHEY, CDR2 SMNVEV, per germline (reference sequence). The CDR3 reads CASSSLGGPRVGYEQYF. CDR3 bases: TGTGCCAGCAGTTCATTGGGGGGGCCCCGAGTGGGCTACGAGCAGTACTTC.

This clone showed up just once. The chain couples TRBV10-2 to TRBJ2-5; D not resolved. CDR1 WSHSY and CDR2 SAAADI come from the germline V gene. There are 13 residues in the CDR3. Trimming pared 10 bases from V and 2 bases from J, leaving 14 bases between. CDR3 nucleotides: TGCGCCATTTCGCGGTCGGGTCAAGAGACCCAGTACTTC. Protein: CAISRSGQETQYF.

CDR3 sequence: CASSLEGQPNQPQHF. CDR3 DNA: TGTGCCAGCAGTTTGGAGGGACAGCCCAATCAGCCCCAGCATTTT. J is TRBJ1-5 and V is TRBV27; 7 nucleotides align to TRBD1. Trimming removed 3 bases from V and 3 bases from J; junction bases left unmatched: 5. CDR3 size: 15 residues. Per germline, CDR1 MNHEY and CDR2 SMNVEV (reference sequence).

This chain's CDR3 is CASSRTGGAQETQYF. The CDR3, as DNA: TGTGCCAGCAGCCGCACAGGCGGGGCCCAAGAGACCCAGTACTTC. This chain joins TRBV14 and TRBJ2-5; tentative D call: TRBD2 (6 bases). Trimming removed 4 bases from V and 1 base from J, with 13 bases in between. The CDR3 runs to 15 residues. The germline CDR1 and CDR2 sequences are SGHDN and FVKESK.

This clone was picked up one time. The CDR3: CASSQDQGLMNTEAFF. The CDR3 coding sequence is TGCGCCAGCAGCCAAGATCAAGGACTAATGAACACTGAAGCTTTCTTT. This chain links TRBV4-1 with TRBJ1-1; D is uncertain. CDR1 and CDR2 from the germline V gene are MGHRA and YSYEKL. The CDR3 totals 16 residues. V was pared by 0 bases and J by 0 bases, with 11 bases between.

The genes are TRBV4-1 and TRBJ1-5; the D is unclear. The CDR3 loop spans 15 amino acids. Trimming cost V 1 base and J 6 bases, with 13 bases left between them. Germline lookup yields CDR1 MGHRA and CDR2 YSYEKL. CDR3 bases: TGCGCCAGCAGCCAAGTCTTCGAAGGTTTTCAGCCCCAGCATTTT. Translated, it gives CASSQVFEGFQPQHF.

This sequence joins TRBV7-6 and TRBJ2-1; TRBD2 aligns across 13 bases. This CDR3 contains 18 residues. With V trimmed by 1 base and J by 10 bases, 13 bases remained unmatched. CDR1 SGHVS and CDR2 FNYEAQ come from the germline V gene. CDR3 residues: CASSLVAAGTSGVGEQFF. The CDR3 nucleotides read TGTGCCAGCAGCTTAGTTGCTGCCGGGACTAGCGGGGTGGGGGAGCAGTTCTTC.

This clone was observed once. V is TRBV3-1 (or the pseudogene TRBV3-2) and J is TRBJ2-5, with a weak D call TRBD2 (6 bases). V was trimmed by 4 bases and J by 4 bases, leaving 13 bases between them. This CDR3 has 14 amino acids. From germline, CDR1 is LGHDT and CDR2 YNNKEL (reference sequence). CDR3 bases: TGTGCCAGCAGCCCGGGACTCCCGGCAGAGACCCAGTACTTC. Its translation: CASSPGLPAETQYF.

CDR3 region: CASSYPTGGDTEAFF. DNA of the CDR3: TGTGCCAGCAGTTACCCCACGGGTGGGGACACTGAAGCTTTCTTT. This chain links TRBV6-5 with TRBJ1-1; D gene uncertain. The CDR3 totals 15 residues. The ends were cut back, 2 bases at V and 3 bases at J, with 13 bases in the middle. Germline CDR1 is MNHEY and CDR2 is SVGAGI.

This clone was recorded a few times. This chain uses TRBV19 with TRBJ1-5; possible D gene TRBD1, 5 bases. The ends were cut back, 3 bases at V and 4 bases at J, with 16 bases in the middle. Germline V lookup: CDR1 LNHDA, CDR2 SQIVND (reference sequence). This CDR3 contains 16 residues. CDR3 amino acids: CASSIGAGRLNQPQHF. The CDR3 region has the DNA TGTGCCAGTAGTATCGGGGCAGGGAGGCTTAATCAGCCCCAGCATTTT.

This clone was counted only a few times. V is TRBV2 and J is TRBJ2-2; D is possibly TRBD1 (7 bases). Trimming pared 4 bases from V and 2 bases from J, leaving 20 bases between. CDR3 length: 18 amino acids. Germline V gene lookup returns CDR1 SNHLY and CDR2 FYNNEI. In nucleotides, the CDR3 is TGTGCCAGCAGTGTTCCCAGGGGGGTGGAAGCTAACACCGGGGAGCTGTTTTTT. Translating it yields CASSVPRGVEANTGELFF.

V usage is TRBV21-1 and J usage is TRBJ2-7; TRBD2 is the table's D call and was not checked against the DNA. TRBV21-1 is a listed pseudogene. The CDR3 covers 16 residues. CDR3 bases: TGTGCCAGCAGCAACTGGGGGGGCCCTAGCTCCTACGAGCAGTACTTC. It encodes CASSNWGGPSSYEQYF.

The chain links TRBV6-5 to TRBJ2-7; 7 positions agree with TRBD2. The CDR3 contains 15 residues. V gave up 5 bases and J gave up 4 bases; unmatched junction bases: 11. The germline V gene encodes CDR1 MNHEY and CDR2 SVGAGI. The CDR3 reads CASSQSGGRDYEQYF. The CDR3 DNA is TGTGCCAGCAGTCAATCCGGGGGGAGGGATTACGAGCAGTACTTC.

V is TRBV7-9 and J is TRBJ2-7; tentative D call: TRBD1 (5 bases). V lost 5 bases to trimming and J lost 0 bases, with 20 bases between them. The CDR3 is 17 residues long. The germline gives CDR1 SEHNR, CDR2 FQNEAQ (reference sequence). Here the CDR3 DNA reads TGTGCCAGCAGCCCCCGAACCCAACCAGGGCGCTCCTACGAGCAGTACTTC. It translates to CASSPRTQPGRSYEQYF.

V and J are TRBV30 and TRBJ1-1; no definite D call. Germline lookup yields CDR1 GTSNPN and CDR2 SVGIG (reference sequence). Trimming took 7 bases from V and 0 from J, leaving 6 bases between them. This CDR3 comprises 11 residues. The CDR3 coding sequence is TGTGCCTCCTACTTGAACACTGAAGCTTTCTTT. Translation gives CASYLNTEAFF.

V and J are TRBV5-4 and TRBJ2-3; tentatively, D is TRBD2 (6 bases). Looked up from germline, CDR1 is SGHNT and CDR2 is YYREEE (reference sequence). V shed 4 bases and J shed 4 bases, with 13 bases lying between them. The CDR3 consists of 14 residues. In DNA, the CDR3 is TGTGCCAGCAGCGGTCCCGGGACTTCAGATACGCAGTATTTT. It is translated as CASSGPGTSDTQYF.

The chain recombines TRBV29-1 with TRBJ2-3; D is tentatively TRBD1 or TRBD2 (5 bases each). CDR1 is SQVTM, CDR2 ANQGSEA, per germline. The CDR3 totals 13 residues. Deletions cut 2 bases from V and 4 bases from J, with 10 bases between. The CDR3 region is CSVEIGAADTQYF. As DNA, the CDR3 is TGCAGCGTTGAAATCGGGGCGGCAGATACGCAGTATTTT.

The count of this clone is one. The V call is TRBV5-1, the J call TRBJ1-1, with a weak D call TRBD1 (5 bases). The CDR3 sequence is 14 residues long. The V and J ends lost 0 bases and 4 bases respectively, with 10 bases between them. CDR1 and CDR2 (germline): SGHRS, YFSETQ. The CDR3 loop is CASSLAGVATEAFF. CDR3 nucleotide sequence: TGCGCCAGCAGCTTGGCGGGGGTGGCCACTGAAGCTTTCTTT.

In this sample, this clone turned up once. The chain employs TRBV27 and TRBJ1-1; D is undetermined. The CDR3 contains 14 residues. CDR1 and CDR2 (germline): MNHEY, SMNVEV (reference sequence). Trimming took off 1 base at V and 4 bases at J, with 10 bases between the two ends. CDR3 protein: CASSLLGFSTEAFF. The CDR3 nucleotides are TGTGCCAGCAGTTTATTGGGTTTTAGCACTGAAGCTTTCTTT.

This clone was seen a single time. The chain has TRBV28 and TRBJ1-2; D remains ambiguous. In germline, CDR1 is MDHEN, CDR2 SYDVKM. The V gene lost 10 bases and the J gene lost 2 bases, with 11 bases spanning the gap. CDR3 size: 12 residues. The CDR3 region is CATRWENYGYTF. Here the CDR3 DNA reads TGTGCCACCCGTTGGGAGAACTATGGCTACACCTTC.

The chain uses TRBV15 and TRBJ1-1; TRBD1 might be the D (5 bases). CDR3 length: 17 amino acids. Germline V gene data show CDR1 as LNHNV and CDR2 as YYDKDF (reference sequence). Trimming took 0 bases from V and 2 from J, leaving 16 bases between them. CDR3 nucleotide sequence: TGTGCCACCAGCAGAGAGCGACAGCTCCAGCTCAACACTGAAGCTTTCTTT. Encoded protein: CATSRERQLQLNTEAFF.

The chain combines TRBV6-1 with TRBJ2-3; D possibly corresponds to TRBD2 (5 bases). The V gene's germline CDR1 is MNHNS and CDR2 SASEGT. The germline V and J ends were trimmed by 5 bases and 2 bases, with 11 bases remaining between them. The CDR3 contains 14 residues. CDR3 bases: TGTGCCAGCAGTTATCCGGGAACCACAGATACGCAGTATTTT. It translates to CASSYPGTTDTQYF.

There are a few counts of this clone. The CDR3 coding sequence is TGCGCCAGCAGCGCGGATAGCGCGGGGGAGCAGTACTTC. This sequence encodes CASSADSAGEQYF. The chain has TRBV4-1 and TRBJ2-7; D might be TRBD2 (6 bases). Germline CDR1 MGHRA, CDR2 YSYEKL. V gave up 5 bases and J gave up 7 bases, with 15 bases separating them. This CDR3 is 13 amino acids long.

This clone was observed a single time. The V and J genes are TRBV5-6 and TRBJ2-3; 9 positions agree with TRBD1. V lost 0 bases and J lost 8; bases outside the gene matches: 1. The CDR3 runs to 13 residues. Germline CDR1 reads SGHDT; CDR2 reads YYEEEE. The CDR3 sequence is CASSLGTGATQYF. The CDR3 bases are TGTGCCAGCAGCTTGGGGACAGGGGCTACGCAGTATTTT.